This passage covers 26 T cell receptor beta chains from one sample sequenced in a study of blood T cell repertoires in COVID-19. Using immunoSEQ multiplex PCR, the repertoire was profiled, and TCRdb retains in-frame clones only, with some absent. The sample has 100,000 to 150,000 clones, approximately 86% seen once. The sequenced sample was PBMCs or T cells enriched from blood (not recorded which). The receptors originated from a woman aged 50 to 65 who had recovered from COVID-19.

This clone was seen more than once but under ten times. The V call is TRBV4-3, the J call TRBJ2-7; 11 nucleotides match TRBD2. Germline CDR1 and CDR2: LGHNA and YSLEER. V was pared by 0 bases and J by 3 bases, with 4 bases of the junction left unmatched. CDR3 length: 16 amino acids. CDR3 DNA: TGCGCCAGCAGCCAAGATCGACTAGCGGGGCACTACGAGCAGTACTTC. It yields the protein CASSQDRLAGHYEQYF.

The rearrangement links TRBV27 to TRBJ2-3, with 8 bases identical to TRBD1. Per germline, CDR1 MNHEY and CDR2 SMNVEV (reference sequence). The junction had 3 bases not matched to a gene; V was cut back by 5 bases and J by 2 bases. The CDR3 runs to 14 residues. CDR3 sequence: CASSDRGYTDTQYF. CDR3 sequence (DNA): TGTGCCAGCAGTGACAGGGGATACACAGATACGCAGTATTTT.

J is TRBJ1-2 and V is TRBV4-3; 9 bases are shared with TRBD1. The length of the CDR3 is 14 residues. CDR1 is LGHNA, CDR2 YSLEER, per germline. Trimming removed 4 bases from V and 7 bases from J; junction bases left unmatched: 7. CDR3 in amino acids: CASSPGTGSLGYTF. The CDR3 coding sequence is TGCGCCAGCAGCCCCGGGACAGGGAGCCTTGGCTACACCTTC.

The rearrangement links TRBV2 to TRBJ1-1, with a tentative D call TRBD1 (6 bases). CDR1 is SNHLY and CDR2 is FYNNEI in the germline V gene. V was pared by 6 bases and J by 0 bases, with 14 bases between. This CDR3 is 15 amino acids long. Here the CDR3 DNA reads TGTGCCAGCAGAACAGGGAGTGGGATGAACACTGAAGCTTTCTTT. Encoded protein: CASRTGSGMNTEAFF.

DNA for the CDR3: TGTGCCAGCAGCTTGAACAGGGGGCAAGGGGAGCAGTACTTC. Its translation is CASSLNRGQGEQYF. The J gene is TRBJ2-7, the V gene TRBV11-2; TRBD1 agrees at 9 bases. CDR3 length: 14 amino acids. J gave up 7 bases and V 3 bases, and 7 bases lay outside the gene matches. CDR1 and CDR2 from the germline V gene are SGHAT and FQNNGV.

The chain joins TRBV13 to TRBJ1-1, with 9 bases fitting TRBD1. V was pared by 5 bases and J by 3 bases, with 4 bases of the junction left unmatched. The CDR3 spans 14 residues. Germline assignment: CDR1 PRHDT and CDR2 FYEKMQ (reference sequence). The CDR3 coding sequence is TGTGCCAGCAGCCGGACAGGGGACTACACTGAAGCTTTCTTT. Translated, it gives CASSRTGDYTEAFF.

This rearrangement joins TRBV7-6 to TRBJ2-7, with 7 bases matching TRBD2. This CDR3 comprises 16 residues. Germline trimming cut 0 bases from V and 4 bases from J; bases unmatched to any gene: 9. CDR1 is SGHVS and CDR2 is FNYEAQ in the germline V gene. Here the CDR3 DNA reads TGTGCCAGCAGCTTAGCGGGCCGGGGGGAGGGGTACGAGCAGTACTTC. Translation gives CASSLAGRGEGYEQYF. Full variable domain (rest looked up from reference TRBV7-6 and TRBJ2-7): GAGVSQSPRYKVTKRGQDVALRCDPISGHVSLYWYRQALGQGPEFLTYFNYEAQQDKSGLPNDRFSAERPEGSISTLTIQRTEQRDSAMYRCASSLAGRGEGYEQYFGPGTRLTVT.

The rearrangement joins TRBV30 to TRBJ1-1; D not certain. CDR1 is GTSNPN, CDR2 SVGIG, per germline (reference sequence). The CDR3 sequence is 13 residues long. The V end was cut by 5 bases, the J end by 0 bases, with 10 bases between. CDR3 in DNA: TGTGCCTGGGGCAGACTACTGAACACTGAAGCTTTCTTT. Protein product: CAWGRLLNTEAFF.

This clone has only a few counts. The chain carries TRBV11-2 and TRBJ1-1; 8 nucleotides match TRBD1. There are 15 residues in the CDR3. The V gene's germline CDR1 is SGHAT and CDR2 FQNNGV. The V gene end was trimmed by 0 bases and the J gene end by 5 bases; junction bases not matched to a gene: 5. The CDR3 sequence: CASSLDQGARTEAFF. The CDR3 bases are TGTGCCAGCAGCTTAGATCAGGGGGCAAGAACTGAAGCTTTCTTT.

The gene calls are TRBV5-1 and TRBJ1-2; TRBD1 matches at 8 bases. Germline V gene sequence: CDR1 SGHRS, CDR2 YFSETQ. V shed 0 bases, J shed 7 bases, and the junction held 8 bases outside the gene matches. The CDR3 is 15 residues long. DNA for the CDR3: TGCGCCAGCAGCTTGGAGCGGACAGGGTCGTTTGGCTACACCTTC. It specifies CASSLERTGSFGYTF.

The gene calls are TRBV6-5 and TRBJ1-1; no firm D call. Trimming took off 0 bases at V and 7 bases at J, with 9 bases between the two ends. Germline V gene lookup returns CDR1 MNHEY and CDR2 SVGAGI. The CDR3 extends over 13 amino acids. CDR3 sequence: CASSYSSGVEAFF. The CDR3 DNA follows: TGTGCCAGCAGTTACTCGTCCGGAGTTGAAGCTTTCTTT.

The rearrangement links TRBV5-1 to TRBJ1-2; TRBD1 matches 8 bases. Germline assignment: CDR1 SGHRS and CDR2 YFSETQ. The CDR3 covers 16 residues. V lost 5 bases to trimming and J lost 0 bases; unmatched junction nucleotides: 9. CDR3 DNA: TGCGCCAGCAGTCCCGGACAGGGCCTCGCTAACTATGGCTACACCTTC. Its protein product is CASSPGQGLANYGYTF.

This chain joins TRBV7-9 and TRBJ1-2; 8 bases fit TRBD1. J was trimmed by 3 bases and V by 4 bases; bases with no gene match: 4. This CDR3 is 14 amino acids long. Germline V gives CDR1 SEHNR, CDR2 FQNEAQ (reference sequence). For the CDR3, the DNA is TGTGCCAGCAGCTCCTACAGGGGGGACTATGGCTACACCTTC. The encoded protein is CASSSYRGDYGYTF.

The gene calls are TRBV29-1 and TRBJ1-3; D remains ambiguous. Germline-derived CDR1 and CDR2 are SQVTM and ANQGSEA. Trimming removed 1 base from V and 0 bases from J, with 13 bases in between. The CDR3 totals 16 residues. The CDR3 coding sequence is TGCAGCGTTGAAGGTCGAGTGGAGAGCTCTGGAAACACCATATATTTT. This encodes CSVEGRVESSGNTIYF.

This chain connects TRBV5-4 to TRBJ1-4, with D uncertain. Germline values: CDR1 SGHNT, CDR2 YYREEE (reference sequence). The CDR3 is 14 amino acids. The V and J ends lost 1 base and 7 bases respectively, with 11 bases between them. The CDR3 region is CASSLQGGAEKLFF. CDR3 DNA sequence: TGTGCCAGCAGCTTGCAAGGTGGAGCTGAAAAACTGTTTTTT.

The chain joins TRBV7-2 to TRBJ2-1; 7 bases align to TRBD1. V gave up 6 bases and J gave up 4 bases; unmatched junction bases: 9. The CDR3 is 15 residues long. Per germline, CDR1 SGHTA and CDR2 FQGNSA. CDR3 nucleotide sequence: TGTGCCAGCAGGCTCCCGGGACAGAGGTACAATGAGCAGTTCTTC. It is translated as CASRLPGQRYNEQFF.

This chain uses TRBV4-2 with TRBJ2-5, with 7 bases fitting TRBD1. Germline CDR1 reads LGHNA; CDR2 reads YNFKEQ. The CDR3 totals 16 residues. V was clipped by 0 bases and J by 5 bases; unmatched bases: 9. CDR3 nucleotides: TGTGCCAGCAGCCAAGATAGGGGGCAGGGTGGTGAGACCCAGTACTTC. Encoded protein: CASSQDRGQGGETQYF.

The chain employs TRBV7-9 and TRBJ1-6; D possibly corresponds to TRBD1 (6 bases). Germline loops: CDR1 SEHNR, CDR2 FQNEAQ (reference sequence). V gave up 0 bases and J gave up 3 bases, with 12 bases separating them. The CDR3 extends over 17 amino acids. The CDR3 bases are TGTGCCAGCAGCTTAGCGTCGGGAGGGGGCTATAATTCACCCCTCCACTTT. This translates into CASSLASGGGYNSPLHF.

This chain connects TRBV7-2 to TRBJ2-1; TRBD1 matches 8 bases. Germline lookup yields CDR1 SGHTA and CDR2 FQGNSA. The CDR3 consists of 14 residues. The ends lost 5 bases at V and 6 bases at J; junction bases unmatched: 6. CDR3 region: CASSPGQGVNEQFF. Written as DNA, the CDR3 is TGTGCCAGCAGCCCTGGACAGGGAGTCAATGAGCAGTTCTTC.

This chain uses TRBV7-8 with TRBJ2-7; TRBD1 is a possible D gene (6 bases). Germline loops: CDR1 SGHVS, CDR2 FQNEAQ. V lost 1 base and J lost 6, with 10 bases in between. CDR3 length: 13 amino acids. The CDR3 coding sequence is TGTGCCAGCAGCTTAGGAGGCAGGGGCGAGCAGTACTTC. Its translation: CASSLGGRGEQYF.

The chain carries TRBV7-8 and TRBJ2-7; 7 bases are a match to TRBD1. The CDR3 runs to 15 residues. J lost 3 bases, V lost 2 bases, and 7 bases had no gene match. Germline V CDR1 and CDR2: SGHVS, FQNEAQ. The CDR3 DNA sequence: TGTGCCAGCAGCTTAAAGACAGGGAACGTCTACGAGCAGTACTTC. This encodes CASSLKTGNVYEQYF.

The DNA of the CDR3 is TGTGCCAGTAGTATTTATGGGGGCGCAGGGGGCAATCAGCCCCAGCATTTT. Translation gives CASSIYGGAGGNQPQHF. The chain couples TRBV19 to TRBJ1-5; D is perhaps TRBD1 (6 bases). The V end was cut by 3 bases, the J end by 2 bases, with 17 bases between. This CDR3 comprises 17 residues. Germline CDR1 is LNHDA and CDR2 is SQIVND (reference sequence).

This rearrangement joins TRBV28 to TRBJ2-1, with D possibly TRBD1 on 5 matching bases. V lost 2 bases, J lost 0 bases, and 8 bases lay in between. The CDR3 is 15 amino acids. CDR1 is MDHEN and CDR2 is SYDVKM in the germline V gene. In DNA form, the CDR3 reads TGTGCCAGCAGTTTACCAGGGATCTCCTACAATGAGCAGTTCTTC. This gives the protein CASSLPGISYNEQFF.

The rearrangement uses TRBV29-1 and TRBJ2-7, with D perhaps TRBD2 (5 bases). Per germline, CDR1 SQVTM and CDR2 ANQGSEA. CDR3 length: 12 amino acids. V gave up 0 bases and J gave up 6 bases, with 9 bases separating them. The CDR3 bases are TGCAGCGTTGAAGATCTGGGGAGCGAGCAGTACTTC. Its translation: CSVEDLGSEQYF.

The chain joins TRBV5-6 to TRBJ2-7; 9 bases fit TRBD1. The CDR3 has 15 amino acids. V was clipped by 2 bases and J by 2 bases; unmatched bases: 5. CDR1 is SGHDT, CDR2 YYEEEE, per germline. Written as DNA, the CDR3 is TGTGCCAGCAGCTTACCCCGGACAGGGGCCTACGAGCAGTACTTC. Its translation is CASSLPRTGAYEQYF. The full variable domain, its missing parts supplied by reference TRBV5-6 and TRBJ2-7, is DAGVTQSPTHLIKTRGQQVTLRCSPKSGHDTVSWYQQALGQGPQFIFQYYEEEERQRGNFPDRFSGHQFPNYSSELNVNALLLGDSALYLCASSLPRTGAYEQYFGPGTRLTVT.

This clone was seen just once. V gene TRBV6-9 combines with J gene TRBJ2-7; tentative D call: TRBD2 (5 bases). This CDR3 has 14 residues. Trimming stripped 5 bases from V and 2 bases from J, with 13 bases between. Germline V gene data show CDR1 as MNHGY and CDR2 as SVAAGI. The CDR3: CASSHPDFTYEQYF. The CDR3 bases are TGTGCCAGCAGTCACCCGGACTTCACCTACGAGCAGTACTTC.